These 29 T cell receptor beta chains were all obtained from the same sample, sequenced in a study of blood T cell repertoires in COVID-19. Profiled with immunoSEQ multiplex PCR; TCRdb holds only in-frame clones, not every one. This sample has hundreds of thousands of clones, with 70% to 90% found just once. The sequencing input was peripheral blood. The source is a woman aged 25 to 39 with active or convalescent COVID-19.

The rearrangement joins TRBV5-4 to TRBJ2-1, with 8 bases aligning to TRBD2. The CDR3 runs 19 residues. From germline, CDR1 is SGHNT and CDR2 YYREEE (reference sequence). J gave up 5 bases and V 0 bases, and 16 bases lay outside the gene matches. The chain's CDR3 is CASSLVGLANGVGHNEQFF. The CDR3 nucleotides read TGTGCCAGCAGCTTGGTCGGACTAGCAAACGGAGTCGGGCACAATGAGCAGTTCTTC.

The CDR3 here is CASRAGGSRTDTQYF. Written as DNA, the CDR3 is TGTGCCAGCAGGGCGGGGGGGAGCCGCACAGATACGCAGTATTTT. The gene calls are TRBV2 and TRBJ2-3, with 9 positions matching TRBD2. Germline CDR1 SNHLY, CDR2 FYNNEI. CDR3 length: 15 residues. J lost 1 base, V lost 6 bases, and 5 bases had no gene match.

The chain carries TRBV7-9 and TRBJ2-5, with a weak D call TRBD2 (5 bases). V was pared by 2 bases and J by 4 bases, with 23 bases between. The length of the CDR3 is 18 residues. Germline CDR1 is SEHNR and CDR2 is FQNEAQ (reference sequence). This chain's CDR3 is CASSLSRDGEAWRETQYF. The DNA for the CDR3 is TGTGCCAGCAGCTTATCCCGAGACGGGGAAGCTTGGAGAGAGACCCAGTACTTC. The full variable domain, rest sourced from reference TRBV7-9 and TRBJ2-5, is DTGVSQNPRHKITKRGQNVTFRCDPISEHNRLYWYRQTLGQGPEFLTYFQNEAQLEKSRLLSDRFSAERPKGSFSTLEIQRTEQGDSAMYLCASSLSRDGEAWRETQYFGPGTRLLVL.

A note on this clone: This specimen includes other DNA sequences encoding the same CDR3. This chain links TRBV11-2 with TRBJ2-1; D unclear. V was shortened by 1 base and J by 5 bases, with 6 bases between the two germline ends. CDR1 is SGHAT, CDR2 FQNNGV, per germline. The CDR3 has 13 amino acids. As DNA, the CDR3 is TGTGCCAGCAGCTTAGGACTGAACAATGAGCAGTTCTTC. Its protein is CASSLGLNNEQFF.

This chain connects TRBV2 to TRBJ2-7, with 8 bases lining up with TRBD1. The V segment lost 7 bases and the J segment 7 bases; nucleotides outside the gene matches: 9. CDR3 length: 13 residues. Germline CDR1 SNHLY, CDR2 FYNNEI. The CDR3 sequence is CASMSQGAREQYF. In DNA, the CDR3 is TGTGCCAGCATGTCGCAGGGGGCCAGAGAGCAGTACTTC.

This rearrangement joins TRBV5-1 to TRBJ1-1; D is uncertain. CDR3 size: 15 residues. Per the germline V gene, CDR1 is SGHRS and CDR2 is YFSETQ. V lost 0 bases and J lost 4, with 13 bases in between. CDR3 in amino acids: CASSLASEGLTEAFF. For the CDR3, the DNA is TGCGCCAGCAGCTTGGCCTCGGAGGGCCTCACTGAAGCTTTCTTT.

The chain recombines TRBV5-1 with TRBJ2-3; the match to TRBD2 covers 10 bases. This CDR3 spans 16 amino acids. Germline CDR1 reads SGHRS; CDR2 reads YFSETQ. V shed 4 bases, J shed 2 bases, and the junction held 7 bases outside the gene matches. Written as DNA, the CDR3 is TGCGCCAGCAGCACGACTGGACTAGCGGCCACAGATACGCAGTATTTT. This codes for CASSTTGLAATDTQYF.

This sequence joins TRBV27 and TRBJ2-4, with 7 nucleotides matching TRBD2. The trim removed 7 bases at V and 0 bases at J, leaving 18 bases unmatched. The length of the CDR3 is 19 residues. Per germline, CDR1 MNHEY and CDR2 SMNVEV (reference sequence). CDR3 in amino acids: CASTASPAGKPLAKNIQYF. DNA of the CDR3: TGTGCCAGCACAGCCTCCCCAGCGGGGAAACCACTAGCCAAAAACATTCAGTACTTC.

This clone came up a few times. The rearrangement links TRBV7-6 to TRBJ2-5; 8 nucleotides align to TRBD2. The CDR3 covers 18 residues. J gave up 4 bases and V 5 bases, and 18 bases lay outside the gene matches. The germline V gene encodes CDR1 SGHVS and CDR2 FNYEAQ. CDR3 in DNA: TGTGCCAGCAGCCCCCCTGGGACCCTAGCGGGTGTATTAGAGACCCAGTACTTC. This translates into CASSPPGTLAGVLETQYF.

DNA for the CDR3: TGTGCCAGCAGTACCCGACGGGATAATGAAAAACTGTTTTTT. Its translation: CASSTRRDNEKLFF. V is TRBV6-4 and J is TRBJ1-4; D is uncertain. Germline-derived CDR1 and CDR2 are MRHNA and SNTAGT. The CDR3 totals 14 residues. V lost 5 bases, J lost 4 bases, and 11 bases lay in between.

The chain has TRBV6-5 and TRBJ1-2; 7 positions match TRBD1. Losses at the gene ends were 6 bases for V and 2 bases for J; bases not matched to a gene: 6. Germline CDR1 is MNHEY and CDR2 is SVGAGI. The CDR3 length is 14 residues. CDR3 sequence (DNA): TGTGCCAGCAGCCATCCAGGGGGGAACTATGGCTACACCTTC. Translating gives CASSHPGGNYGYTF.

In the case of this clone: A junction boundary mismatches the germline segment, possibly from a read error. The V and J genes are TRBV30 and TRBJ1-4; 7 bases agree with TRBD1. The CDR3 spans 14 residues. CDR1 and CDR2 from the germline V gene are GTSNPN and SVGIG (reference sequence). The CDR3 DNA follows: TGTGCCTGGAGTACGGACAGGCGTTATGAAAAGCTGTTTTTT. Translation gives CAWSTDRRYEKLFF.

The chain is built from TRBV19 and TRBJ2-5; perhaps TRBD2 as D (5 bases). This CDR3 comprises 14 residues. Trimming removed 2 bases from V and 5 bases from J, with 12 bases in between. The V gene's germline CDR1 is LNHDA and CDR2 SQIVND (reference sequence). The CDR3 loop reads CASSIIGVGETQYF. As DNA, the CDR3 is TGTGCCAGTAGTATAATCGGGGTCGGGGAGACCCAGTACTTC.

The V gene is TRBV10-3, the J gene TRBJ2-2; 9 nucleotides agree with TRBD1. The CDR3 length is 13 residues. V trimming: 8 bases; J trimming: 4 bases; junction bases outside the gene matches: 2. The germline V gene has CDR1 ENHRY and CDR2 SYGVKD. CDR3 sequence reads: CAIEDRGTGELFF. The CDR3 region has the DNA TGTGCCATCGAGGACAGGGGCACCGGGGAGCTGTTTTTT.

The rearrangement uses TRBV19 and TRBJ1-1; D is undetermined. Trimming shortened V by 3 bases and J by 4 bases, and 15 bases separated the two germline ends. CDR1 and CDR2 (germline): LNHDA, SQIVND (reference sequence). The CDR3 totals 15 residues. The CDR3 loop is CASSIPTVSGTEAFF. The CDR3 DNA sequence: TGTGCCAGTAGTATCCCCACAGTGAGCGGCACTGAAGCTTTCTTT.

This rearrangement joins TRBV14 to TRBJ2-7; tentatively, D is TRBD1 (5 bases). The CDR3 is 13 amino acids. Trimming stripped 1 base from V and 3 bases from J, with 7 bases between. The germline V gene has CDR1 SGHDN and CDR2 FVKESK. CDR3: CASSQGQFYEQYF. The CDR3 DNA sequence: TGTGCCAGCAGCCAAGGACAGTTCTACGAGCAGTACTTC.

The V and J genes are TRBV27 and TRBJ1-5; D gene ambiguous. Trimming shortened V by 6 bases and J by 2 bases, and 11 bases separated the two germline ends. The germline gives CDR1 MNHEY, CDR2 SMNVEV (reference sequence). The CDR3 is made up of 14 amino acids. The CDR3 coding sequence is TGTGCCAGCAGGCAGAGTGAGGGCAATCAGCCCCAGCATTTT. It is translated as CASRQSEGNQPQHF.

The rearrangement links TRBV7-2 to TRBJ2-5, with D perhaps matching TRBD2 (6 bases). V shed 1 base and J shed 6 bases, with 12 bases lying between them. The CDR3 loop spans 14 amino acids. Germline V lookup: CDR1 SGHTA, CDR2 FQGNSA. CDR3 bases: TGTGCCAGCAGCTTAGATTCGGGGGTAAAGACCCAGTACTTC. It translates to CASSLDSGVKTQYF. Full variable domain (remainder filled in from reference TRBV7-2 and TRBJ2-5): GAGVSQSPSNKVTEKGKDVELRCDPISGHTALYWYRQSLGQGLEFLIYFQGNSAPDKSGLPSDRFSAERTGGSVSTLTIQRTQQEDSAVYLCASSLDSGVKTQYFGPGTRLLVL.

This clone was recorded once. V and J are TRBV19 and TRBJ2-1; the match to TRBD2 covers 7 bases. The CDR3 runs to 15 residues. Germline trimming cut 11 bases from V and 0 bases from J; bases unmatched to any gene: 10. Germline loops: CDR1 LNHDA, CDR2 SQIVND (reference sequence). CDR3 in DNA: TGTGCCTCCGAACCCGGCGGGAGCTCCTACAATGAGCAGTTCTTC. Its protein is CASEPGGSSYNEQFF.

V usage is TRBV7-8 and J usage is TRBJ1-4, with D unclear. CDR3 length equals 13 residues. In germline, CDR1 is SGHVS, CDR2 FQNEAQ. The V end lost 3 bases, the J end lost 4 bases, and 6 bases lay between the germline ends. CDR3 amino acids: CASSFGRNEKLFF. The CDR3 DNA follows: TGTGCCAGCAGCTTCGGTCGTAATGAAAAACTGTTTTTT. The variable domain in full, completed from reference TRBV7-8 and TRBJ1-4, reads GAGVSQSPRYKVAKRGQDVALRCDPISGHVSLFWYQQALGQGPEFLTYFQNEAQLDKSGLPSDRFFAERPEGSVSTLKIQRTQQEDSAVYLCASSFGRNEKLFFGSGTQLSVL.

The chain uses TRBV10-2 and TRBJ1-1; D is uncertain. Germline V gene lookup returns CDR1 WSHSY and CDR2 SAAADI. The ends were cut back, 4 bases at V and 3 bases at J, with 12 bases in the middle. The CDR3 sequence is 14 residues long. The CDR3 nucleotides read TGCGCCAGCAGTGGGACCGGGCGGGACACTGAAGCTTTCTTT. Its translation is CASSGTGRDTEAFF.

The V and J genes are TRBV2 and TRBJ2-1, with 10 positions matching TRBD2. V dropped 7 bases and J dropped 1; count of bases not matched to a gene: 4. Looked up from germline, CDR1 is SNHLY and CDR2 is FYNNEI. This CDR3 has 15 amino acids. The CDR3 region has the DNA TGTGCCAGCACTAGCGGGGGCCTATCCTACAATGAGCAGTTCTTC. As protein: CASTSGGLSYNEQFF.

The chain combines TRBV3-1 (or the pseudogene TRBV3-2) with TRBJ2-4; D is unresolved. Germline V gene lookup returns CDR1 LGHDT and CDR2 YNNKEL (reference sequence). The CDR3 has 14 residues. V was clipped by 3 bases and J by 0 bases, with 6 bases between them. The CDR3 loop is CASSHLIAKNIQYF. In DNA form, the CDR3 reads TGTGCCAGCAGCCATCTTATAGCCAAAAACATTCAGTACTTC.

The V call is TRBV5-4, the J call TRBJ2-1; 8 nucleotides agree with TRBD2. The J segment lost 4 bases and the V segment lost 3 bases, leaving 9 bases of the junction unmatched. Germline V gene data show CDR1 as SGHNT and CDR2 as YYREEE (reference sequence). The CDR3 consists of 16 residues. The CDR3 region is CASSWVTGGAYNEQFF. The DNA for the CDR3 is TGTGCCAGCAGCTGGGTAACGGGGGGGGCATACAATGAGCAGTTCTTC.

V and J are TRBV3-1 (or the pseudogene TRBV3-2) and TRBJ1-1; possibly TRBD1 for D (5 bases). CDR3 length equals 14 residues. V lost 2 bases and J 4 bases, leaving 11 bases between the germline ends. Germline loops: CDR1 LGHDT, CDR2 YNNKEL (reference sequence). CDR3 DNA: TGTGCCAGCAGCCAAAGGGGATTTAGCACTGAAGCTTTCTTT. Amino acids: CASSQRGFSTEAFF.

J is TRBJ2-2 and V is TRBV5-1; 7 nucleotides line up with TRBD1. Germline trimming cut 4 bases from V and 0 bases from J; bases unmatched to any gene: 6. This CDR3 comprises 16 residues. The germline V gene has CDR1 SGHRS and CDR2 YFSETQ. The chain's CDR3 is CASSPHRGPNTGELFF. The CDR3 nucleotides read TGCGCCAGCAGCCCACACAGGGGCCCGAACACCGGGGAGCTGTTTTTT.

The chain recombines TRBV9 with TRBJ1-4; no definite D call. V was pared by 4 bases and J by 4 bases, with 11 bases between. This CDR3 has 14 amino acids. Germline CDR1 reads SGDLS; CDR2 reads YYNGEE. CDR3 nucleotide sequence: TGTGCCAGCAGCACTCCGGGAGGTAATGAAAAACTGTTTTTT. This sequence encodes CASSTPGGNEKLFF. Combining the CDR3 with reference TRBV9 and TRBJ1-4 gives the whole variable domain DSGVTQTPKHLITATGQRVTLRCSPRSGDLSVYWYQQSLDQGLQFLIQYYNGEERAKGNILERFSAQQFPDLHSELNLSSLELGDSALYFCASSTPGGNEKLFFGSGTQLSVL.

This sequence joins TRBV5-1 and TRBJ2-2, with TRBD2 identical over 8 bases. The CDR3 contains 16 residues. V lost 0 bases, J lost 6 bases, and 7 bases stayed unmatched. In germline, CDR1 is SGHRS, CDR2 YFSETQ. The CDR3 DNA is TGCGCCAGCAGCTTGGTCGGTAGCGGGAAGGCCGGGGAGCTGTTTTTT. As protein: CASSLVGSGKAGELFF.

The rearrangement uses TRBV2 and TRBJ2-7; 9 nucleotides line up with TRBD1. The CDR3 is 13 amino acids. Germline values: CDR1 SNHLY, CDR2 FYNNEI. V gave up 6 bases and J gave up 8 bases; unmatched junction bases: 8. CDR3 sequence: CASSAAGTGKQYF. The CDR3 DNA reads as TGTGCCAGCAGCGCAGCCGGGACAGGGAAGCAGTACTTC.